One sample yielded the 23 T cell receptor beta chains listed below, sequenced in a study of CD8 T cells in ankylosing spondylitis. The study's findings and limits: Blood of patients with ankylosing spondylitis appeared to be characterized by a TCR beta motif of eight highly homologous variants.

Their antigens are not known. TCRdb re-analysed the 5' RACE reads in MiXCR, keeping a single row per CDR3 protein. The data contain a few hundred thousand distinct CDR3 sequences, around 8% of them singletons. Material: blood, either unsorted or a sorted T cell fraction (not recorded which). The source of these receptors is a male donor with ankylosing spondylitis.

The CDR3: CSAPGDGTYEQYF. The CDR3 DNA follows: TGCAGTGCTCCCGGGGACGGAACCTACGAGCAGTACTTC. The V call is TRBV20-1, the J call TRBJ2-7; the D gene could be TRBD1 or TRBD2 (5 bases each). Germline assignment: CDR1 DFQATT and CDR2 SNEGSKA (reference sequence). CDR3 length: 13 residues. V was cut by 5 bases and J by 2 bases, with 13 bases left in between.

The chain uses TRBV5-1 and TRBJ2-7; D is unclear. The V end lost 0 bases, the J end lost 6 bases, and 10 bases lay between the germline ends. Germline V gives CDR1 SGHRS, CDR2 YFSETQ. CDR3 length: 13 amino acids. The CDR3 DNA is TGCGCCAGCAGCTTGGATCCGGTAGGCGAGCAGTACTTC. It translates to CASSLDPVGEQYF.

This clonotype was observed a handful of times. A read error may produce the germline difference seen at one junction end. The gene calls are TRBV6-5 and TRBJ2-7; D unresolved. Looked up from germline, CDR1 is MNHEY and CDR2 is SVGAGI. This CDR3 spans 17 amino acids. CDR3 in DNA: TGTGCCAGCAGTTGGGCTAAAGCTCCCCTCCGCTCCAACGAGCAGTACTTC. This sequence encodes CASSWAKAPLRSNEQYF.

The CDR3 here is CASSQDASGFTDTQYF. CDR3 coding DNA: TGTGCCAGCAGCCAAGACGCTAGCGGGTTTACAGATACGCAGTATTTT. The rearrangement uses TRBV3-1 and TRBJ2-3, with TRBD2 matching 8 bases. Germline trimming cut 0 bases from V and 3 bases from J; bases unmatched to any gene: 5. CDR1 is LGHDT, CDR2 YNNKEL, per germline (reference sequence). The CDR3 is made up of 16 amino acids.

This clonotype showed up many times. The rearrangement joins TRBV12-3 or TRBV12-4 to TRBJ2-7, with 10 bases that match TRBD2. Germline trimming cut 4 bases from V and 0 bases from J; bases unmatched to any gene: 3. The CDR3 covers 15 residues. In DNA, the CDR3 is TGTGCCAGCAGTTCCGCTAGCGGGAGCTCCTACGAGCAGTACTTC. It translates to CASSSASGSSYEQYF.

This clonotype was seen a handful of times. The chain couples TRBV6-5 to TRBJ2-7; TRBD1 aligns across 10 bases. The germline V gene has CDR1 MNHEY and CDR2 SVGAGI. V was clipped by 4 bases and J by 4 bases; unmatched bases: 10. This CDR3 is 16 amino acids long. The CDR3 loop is CASSSGRDRGRYEQYF. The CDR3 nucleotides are TGTGCCAGCAGTTCCGGCCGAGACAGGGGGCGGTACGAGCAGTACTTC.

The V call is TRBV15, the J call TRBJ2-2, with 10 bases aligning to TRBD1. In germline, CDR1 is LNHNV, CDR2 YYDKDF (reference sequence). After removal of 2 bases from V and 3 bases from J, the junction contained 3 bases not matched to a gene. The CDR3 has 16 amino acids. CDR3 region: CATSRSGTGDTGELFF. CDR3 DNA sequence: TGTGCCACCAGCAGATCCGGGACAGGGGACACCGGGGAGCTGTTTTTT.

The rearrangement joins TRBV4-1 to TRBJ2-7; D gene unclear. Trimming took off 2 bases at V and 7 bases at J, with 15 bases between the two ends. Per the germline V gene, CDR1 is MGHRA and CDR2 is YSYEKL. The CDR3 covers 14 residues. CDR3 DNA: TGCGCCAGCAGCCAATCGACGACCCGTCCAGAGCAGTACTTC. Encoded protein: CASSQSTTRPEQYF.

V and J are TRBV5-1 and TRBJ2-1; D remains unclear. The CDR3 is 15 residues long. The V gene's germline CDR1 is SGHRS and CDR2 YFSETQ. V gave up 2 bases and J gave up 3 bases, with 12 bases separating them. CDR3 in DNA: TGCGCCAGCAGCTTTACGGCGTTAGACTACAATGAGCAGTTCTTC. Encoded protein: CASSFTALDYNEQFF.

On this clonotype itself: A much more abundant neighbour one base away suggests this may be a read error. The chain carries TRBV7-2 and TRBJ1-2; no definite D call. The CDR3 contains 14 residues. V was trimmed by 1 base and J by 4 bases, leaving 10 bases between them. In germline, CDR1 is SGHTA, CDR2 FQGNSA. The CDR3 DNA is TGTGCCAGCAGCTTAGGGACGGCATTCTATGGCTACACCTTC. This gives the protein CASSLGTAFYGYTF. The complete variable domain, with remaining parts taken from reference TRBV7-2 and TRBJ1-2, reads GAGVSQSPSNKVTEKGKDVELRCDPISGHTALYWYRQSLGQGLEFLIYFQGNSAPDKSGLPSDRFSAERTGGSVSTLTIQRTQQEDSAVYLCASSLGTAFYGYTFGSGTRLTVV.

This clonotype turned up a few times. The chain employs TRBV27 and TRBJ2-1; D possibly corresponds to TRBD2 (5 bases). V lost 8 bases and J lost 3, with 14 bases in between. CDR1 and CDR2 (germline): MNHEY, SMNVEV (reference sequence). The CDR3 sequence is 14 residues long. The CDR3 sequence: CASGSLLRYNEQFF. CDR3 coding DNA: TGTGCCAGCGGGAGTCTGCTACGCTACAATGAGCAGTTCTTC.

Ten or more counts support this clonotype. CDR3 sequence (DNA): TGTGCCAGCAGCGAGTTTCCAGATACGCAGTATTTT. This translates into CASSEFPDTQYF. This chain joins TRBV9 and TRBJ2-3; D is uncertain. This CDR3 is built from 12 residues. Germline V CDR1 and CDR2: SGDLS, YYNGEE. V lost 3 bases to trimming and J lost 4 bases, with 6 bases between them.

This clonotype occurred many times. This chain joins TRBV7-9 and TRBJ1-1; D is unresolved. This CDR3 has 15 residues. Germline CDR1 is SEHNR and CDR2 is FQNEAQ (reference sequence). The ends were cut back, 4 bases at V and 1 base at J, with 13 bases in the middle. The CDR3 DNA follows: TGTGCCAGCAGCTCGACCGGTATTGGGAACACTGAAGCTTTCTTT. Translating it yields CASSSTGIGNTEAFF.

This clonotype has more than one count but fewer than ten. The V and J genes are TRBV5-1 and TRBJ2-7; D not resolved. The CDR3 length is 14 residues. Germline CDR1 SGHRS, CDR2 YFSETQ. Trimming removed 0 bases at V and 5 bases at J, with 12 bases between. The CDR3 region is CASSLGQSGNEQYF. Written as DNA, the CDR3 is TGCGCCAGCAGCTTGGGTCAGTCGGGTAACGAGCAGTACTTC.

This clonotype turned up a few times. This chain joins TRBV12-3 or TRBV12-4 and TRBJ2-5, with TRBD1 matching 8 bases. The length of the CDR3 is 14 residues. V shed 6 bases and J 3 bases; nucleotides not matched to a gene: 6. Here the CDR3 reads CASSTTGGEETQYF. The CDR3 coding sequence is TGTGCCAGCAGCACCACAGGGGGAGAAGAGACCCAGTACTTC.

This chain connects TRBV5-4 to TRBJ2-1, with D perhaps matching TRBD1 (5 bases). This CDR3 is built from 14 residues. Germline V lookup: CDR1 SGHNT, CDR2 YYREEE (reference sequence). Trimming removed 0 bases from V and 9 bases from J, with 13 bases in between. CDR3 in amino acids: CASSLVGQGREQFF. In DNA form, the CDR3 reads TGTGCCAGCAGCTTGGTGGGTCAGGGTCGTGAGCAGTTCTTC. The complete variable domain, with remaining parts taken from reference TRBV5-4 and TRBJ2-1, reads ETGVTQSPTHLIKTRGQQVTLRCSSQSGHNTVSWYQQALGQGPQFIFQYYREEENGRGNFPPRFSGLQFPNYSSELNVNALELDDSALYLCASSLVGQGREQFFGPGTRLTVL.

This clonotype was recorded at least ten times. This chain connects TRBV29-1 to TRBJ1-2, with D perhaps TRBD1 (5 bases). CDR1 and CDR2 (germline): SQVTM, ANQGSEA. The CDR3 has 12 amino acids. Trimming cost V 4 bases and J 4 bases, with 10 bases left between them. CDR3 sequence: CSVVEQAYGYTF. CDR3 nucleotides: TGCAGCGTTGTAGAACAGGCCTATGGCTACACCTTC.

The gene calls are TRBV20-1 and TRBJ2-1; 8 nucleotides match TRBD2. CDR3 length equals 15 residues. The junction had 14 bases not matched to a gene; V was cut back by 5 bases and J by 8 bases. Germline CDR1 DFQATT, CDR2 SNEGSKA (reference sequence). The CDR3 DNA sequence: TGCAGTGCTCTCTTCCTAGCGGGTGCTCGGGATGAGCAGTTCTTC. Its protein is CSALFLAGARDEQFF.

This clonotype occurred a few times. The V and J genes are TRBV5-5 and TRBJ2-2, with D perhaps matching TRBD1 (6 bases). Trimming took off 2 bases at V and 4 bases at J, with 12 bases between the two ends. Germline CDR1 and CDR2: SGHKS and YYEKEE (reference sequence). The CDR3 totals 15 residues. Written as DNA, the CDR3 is TGTGCCAGCAGCTTTAGACAGGTCTTCACCGGGGAGCTGTTTTTT. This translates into CASSFRQVFTGELFF.

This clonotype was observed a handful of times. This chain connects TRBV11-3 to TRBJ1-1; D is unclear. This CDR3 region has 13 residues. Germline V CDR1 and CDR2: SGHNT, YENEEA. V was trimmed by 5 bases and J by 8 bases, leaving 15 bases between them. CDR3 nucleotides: TGTGCCAGCAGCAAGGGTGGCAGAGAAGAAGCTTTCTTT. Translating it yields CASSKGGREEAFF.

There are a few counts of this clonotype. CDR3 DNA: TGCAGTGCTGGACAAAGCACAGATACGCAGTATTTT. Translating it yields CSAGQSTDTQYF. This chain joins TRBV20-1 and TRBJ2-3; D is possibly TRBD1 (5 bases). Germline V gene sequence: CDR1 DFQATT, CDR2 SNEGSKA (reference sequence). This CDR3 contains 12 residues. V shed 5 bases and J shed 0 bases, with 6 bases lying between them.

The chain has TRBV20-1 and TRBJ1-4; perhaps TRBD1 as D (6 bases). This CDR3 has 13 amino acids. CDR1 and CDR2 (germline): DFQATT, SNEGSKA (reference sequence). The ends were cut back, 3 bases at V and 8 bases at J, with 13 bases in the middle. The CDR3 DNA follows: TGCAGTGCTAGTAACAGGGCAGGCGAAAAACTGTTTTTT. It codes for CSASNRAGEKLFF.

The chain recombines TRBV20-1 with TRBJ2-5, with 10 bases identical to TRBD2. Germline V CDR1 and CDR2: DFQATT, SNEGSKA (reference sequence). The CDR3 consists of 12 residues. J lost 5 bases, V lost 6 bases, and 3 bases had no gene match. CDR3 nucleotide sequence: TGCAGTGCGAGTAGCGGGAGGGAGACCCAGTACTTC. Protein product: CSASSGRETQYF.